The TCR beta chain described here comes from a study of Ad26.COV2.S vaccination and SARS-CoV-2 variants. The treatment was: around 19 received Ad26.COV2.S at low or high dose, single or two shots; 5 received placebo; per-sample allocation not given. All samples were drawn on day 63, counting from the first vaccine or placebo injection. Trimming removed 2 bases at V and 2 bases at J, with 18 bases between. The CDR3 contains 17 residues. CDR1 is SGHTA and CDR2 is FQGNSA in the germline V gene. The assay was immunoSEQ multiplex PCR, and TCRdb's table has in-frame clones only and misses some. The table lists about 680,000 clones, 80% to 90% of them singletons. The sample holds one count of this clone.

The sequence was collected from a person between 18 and 60 years old who received the Ad26.COV2.S COVID-19 vaccine or a placebo. The chain carries TRBV7-2 and TRBJ1-1; TRBD1 is a possible D gene (5 bases). Sequenced here: peripheral blood, sampled in a trial of Ad26.COV2.S vaccine versus placebo. CDR3 coding DNA: TGTGCCAGCAGCTTATCGGGGGGAGTCCAGTTCAACACTGAAGCTTTCTTT. This encodes CASSLSGGVQFNTEAFF.